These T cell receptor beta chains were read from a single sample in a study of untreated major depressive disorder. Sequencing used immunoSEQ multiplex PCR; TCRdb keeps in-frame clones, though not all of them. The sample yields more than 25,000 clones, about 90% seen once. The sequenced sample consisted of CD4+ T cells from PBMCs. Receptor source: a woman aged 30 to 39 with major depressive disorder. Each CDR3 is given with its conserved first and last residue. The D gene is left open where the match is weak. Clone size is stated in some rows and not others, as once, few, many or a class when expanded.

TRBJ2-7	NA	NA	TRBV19	CASSTGRYEQYF	TGTGCCAGTAGTACGGGACGCTACGAGCAGTACTTC
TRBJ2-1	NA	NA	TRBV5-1	CASSLEQRYDEQFF	TGCGCCAGCAGCTTGGAACAGCGCTACGATGAGCAGTTCTTC
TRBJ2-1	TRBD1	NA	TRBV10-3	CAISPGQGYNEQFF	TGTGCCATCAGTCCGGGACAGGGTTACAATGAGCAGTTCTTC
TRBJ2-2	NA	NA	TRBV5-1	CASGGYGFGGELFF	TGCGCCAGCGGGGGGTACGGGTTCGGCGGGGAGCTGTTTTTT
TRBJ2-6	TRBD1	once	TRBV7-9	CASSLRDRFRSGANVLTF	TGTGCCAGCAGCCTACGGGACAGGTTTCGCTCTGGGGCCAACGTCCTGACTTTC
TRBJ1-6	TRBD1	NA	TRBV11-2	CASSLTSGTGTSPLHF	TGTGCCAGCAGCCTCACCTCCGGGACAGGGACTTCACCCCTCCACTTT
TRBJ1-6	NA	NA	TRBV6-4	CASSEDGGSNSPLHF	TGTGCCAGCAGTGAAGATGGGGGGTCGAATTCACCCCTCCACTTT
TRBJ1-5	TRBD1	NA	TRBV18	CASSLGQGDNQPQHF	TGTGCCAGCTCACTCGGACAGGGAGACAATCAGCCCCAGCATTTT
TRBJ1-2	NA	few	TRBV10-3	CATKTDNYGYTF	TGTGCCACCAAAACAGATAACTATGGCTACACCTTC
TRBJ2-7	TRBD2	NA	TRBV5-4	CASMPREAAGHEQYF	TGTGCCAGCATGCCGCGGGAGGCCGCGGGACACGAGCAGTACTTC
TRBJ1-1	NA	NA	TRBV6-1	CASSEDRDTEAFF	TGTGCCAGCAGTGAAGACAGGGACACTGAAGCTTTCTTT
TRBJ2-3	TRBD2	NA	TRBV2	CASRQTSGSSTDTQYF	TGTGCCAGCAGACAAACTAGCGGATCTAGCACAGATACGCAGTATTTT
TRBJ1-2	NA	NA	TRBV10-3	CASGGVGYGYTF	TGTGCCTCCGGAGGGGTGGGCTATGGCTACACCTTC
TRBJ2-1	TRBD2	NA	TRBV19	CASSTPTSGAYNEQFF	TGTGCCAGTAGTACCCCGACTAGCGGGGCCTACAATGAGCAGTTCTTC
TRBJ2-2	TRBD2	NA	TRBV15	CATERASGYTGELFF	TGTGCCACCGAACGAGCTAGCGGCTACACCGGGGAGCTGTTTTTT
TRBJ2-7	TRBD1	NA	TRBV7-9	CASSLADRAPLSYEQYF	TGTGCCAGCAGCTTAGCGGACAGGGCCCCTCTCTCCTACGAGCAGTACTTC
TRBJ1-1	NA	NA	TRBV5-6	CASSLPVNTEAFF	TGTGCCAGCAGCCTCCCCGTGAACACTGAAGCTTTCTTT
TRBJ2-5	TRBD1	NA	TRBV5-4	CASSLSGTAQETQYF	TGTGCCAGCAGCTTGTCAGGGACAGCCCAAGAGACCCAGTACTTC
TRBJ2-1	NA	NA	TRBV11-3	CASSLEGTYNEQFF	TGTGCCAGCAGCTTAGAAGGTACCTACAATGAGCAGTTCTTC
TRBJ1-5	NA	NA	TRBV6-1	CASSEKTWPDSNQPQHF	TGTGCCAGCAGTGAAAAAACGTGGCCCGATAGCAATCAGCCCCAGCATTTT
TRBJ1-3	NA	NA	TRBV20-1	CSASPGNTIYF	TGCAGTGCTTCCCCTGGAAACACCATATATTTT